Below, 22 T cell receptor beta chains from the same sample are listed, as sequenced in a study of blood T cell repertoires in COVID-19. Profiled with immunoSEQ multiplex PCR; TCRdb holds only in-frame clones, not every one. The sample carries 350,000 to 400,000 clones, around 89% recorded once. The specimen was PBMCs or T cells enriched from blood (not recorded which). The origin of the receptors is a woman aged 18-35 years who had recovered from COVID-19.

V gene TRBV6-2 or TRBV6-3 combines with J gene TRBJ2-1, with 7 bases aligning to TRBD1. Looked up from germline, CDR1 is MNHEY and CDR2 is SVGEGT. J was trimmed by 0 bases and V by 2 bases; bases with no gene match: 7. This CDR3 spans 17 amino acids. CDR3 loop: CASSYPPGQSSYNEQFF. CDR3 nucleotide sequence: TGTGCCAGCAGTTACCCCCCGGGACAGAGCTCCTACAATGAGCAGTTCTTC.

The J gene is TRBJ2-7, the V gene TRBV5-1; a possible D gene is TRBD2 (6 bases). Germline CDR1 reads SGHRS; CDR2 reads YFSETQ. V dropped 0 bases and J dropped 6 bases, with 13 bases sitting between them. This CDR3 is built from 14 residues. DNA for the CDR3: TGCGCCAGCAGCTTGGGGCAGGGAGGCTCCGAGCAGTACTTC. Translated, it gives CASSLGQGGSEQYF.

Of note for this clone: One end of the junction is discordant with germline, which a read error may explain. In nucleotides, the CDR3 is TGTGCCAGCAGCCTAGCTCAGGCAGGCTCGACCCTCCACTTT. It yields the protein CASSLAQAGSTLHF. V is TRBV7-8 and J is TRBJ1-6; D unclear. The CDR3 runs 14 residues. The germline gives CDR1 SGHVS, CDR2 FQNEAQ.

The V and J genes are TRBV5-4 and TRBJ2-5; 7 nucleotides match TRBD2. The J segment lost 4 bases and the V segment lost 0 bases, leaving 6 bases of the junction unmatched. This CDR3 is 15 amino acids long. Germline CDR1 reads SGHNT; CDR2 reads YYREEE (reference sequence). In nucleotides, the CDR3 is TGTGCCAGCAGCTTGGCGGGAGGCAGGATAGAGACCCAGTACTTC. It yields the protein CASSLAGGRIETQYF.

The J gene is TRBJ1-2, the V gene TRBV7-9, with 7 nucleotides matching TRBD1. The V gene end was trimmed by 1 base and the J gene end by 3 bases; junction bases not matched to a gene: 2. The CDR3 has 14 residues. Germline-derived CDR1 and CDR2 are SEHNR and FQNEAQ (reference sequence). The CDR3, as DNA: TGTGCCAGCAGCTTAGTGCAGGGGGACTATGGCTACACCTTC. Its protein product is CASSLVQGDYGYTF.

CDR3 region: CASSAGTGVTEAFF. DNA of the CDR3: TGTGCCAGCAGCGCCGGGACAGGGGTGACTGAAGCTTTCTTT. V gene TRBV5-6 combines with J gene TRBJ1-1; 10 bases fit TRBD1. The trim removed 4 bases at V and 5 bases at J, leaving 5 bases unmatched. The germline V gene has CDR1 SGHDT and CDR2 YYEEEE. The CDR3 runs to 14 residues.

V gene TRBV29-1 combines with J gene TRBJ2-7; 7 bases align to TRBD1. J lost 4 bases, V lost 4 bases, and 7 bases had no gene match. This CDR3 has 13 amino acids. The V gene's germline CDR1 is SQVTM and CDR2 ANQGSEA. DNA for the CDR3: TGCAGCGTTGCCACAGGGGTAAGGTACGAGCAGTACTTC. This gives the protein CSVATGVRYEQYF.

The chain uses TRBV4-1 and TRBJ1-1, with unresolved D. Germline CDR1 reads MGHRA; CDR2 reads YSYEKL. Trimming took off 0 bases at V and 1 base at J, with 15 bases between the two ends. CDR3 length: 17 amino acids. The CDR3: CASSQDGRRAGNTEAFF. CDR3 DNA: TGCGCCAGCAGCCAAGATGGAAGAAGGGCGGGGAACACTGAAGCTTTCTTT.

This chain joins TRBV9 and TRBJ1-1, with a tentative D call TRBD1 (5 bases). The CDR3 has 14 residues. Between the trimmed V and J ends, which lost 4 bases and 5 bases, there was a span of 15 bases. Germline lookup yields CDR1 SGDLS and CDR2 YYNGEE. In DNA, the CDR3 is TGTGCCAGCAGCATAACGGGACTATTGACTGAAGCTTTCTTT. Translating gives CASSITGLLTEAFF.

The V and J genes are TRBV19 and TRBJ1-5; a possible D gene is TRBD1 (5 bases). Trimming removed 8 bases from V and 0 bases from J, with 14 bases in between. Germline CDR1 is LNHDA and CDR2 is SQIVND (reference sequence). There are 15 residues in the CDR3. The CDR3 loop is CASLLYRNSNQPQHF. The CDR3 coding sequence is TGTGCCAGTCTCTTGTACAGGAATAGCAATCAGCCCCAGCATTTT.

The chain uses TRBV10-2 and TRBJ2-1; D may be TRBD2 (6 bases). Germline V gene lookup returns CDR1 WSHSY and CDR2 SAAADI. With 0 bases removed from V and 5 bases from J, the gap between germline ends came to 14 bases. The CDR3 spans 16 residues. The CDR3 DNA reads as TGCGCCAGCAGTGAGTCGGACTTCCCGGGGGACAATGAGCAGTTCTTC. As protein: CASSESDFPGDNEQFF.

The chain has TRBV4-1 and TRBJ1-1, with D possibly TRBD1 on 5 matching bases. The germline V and J ends were trimmed by 0 bases and 0 bases, with 8 bases remaining between them. Germline CDR1 reads MGHRA; CDR2 reads YSYEKL. The CDR3 spans 15 residues. The CDR3 here is CASSQEQDLNTEAFF. The CDR3 coding sequence is TGCGCCAGCAGCCAAGAACAGGATTTGAACACTGAAGCTTTCTTT.

The chain uses TRBV19 and TRBJ1-6; 10 bases match TRBD1. CDR3 length equals 13 residues. In germline, CDR1 is LNHDA, CDR2 SQIVND (reference sequence). The ends lost 11 bases at V and 5 bases at J; junction bases unmatched: 3. The CDR3 nucleotides read TGTGCCTCGGACAGGGGGAATAATTCACCCCTCCACTTT. Its protein product is CASDRGNNSPLHF.

The J gene is TRBJ2-1, the V gene TRBV27; possibly TRBD1 for D (6 bases). Germline CDR1 and CDR2: MNHEY and SMNVEV (reference sequence). The germline V and J ends were trimmed by 5 bases and 8 bases, with 22 bases remaining between them. The CDR3 loop spans 16 amino acids. The CDR3 loop is CASSPHDRTRPDEQFF. For the CDR3, the DNA is TGTGCCAGCAGTCCACACGACAGGACCCGTCCGGATGAGCAGTTCTTC.

This clone was seen a single time. Other DNA sequences in this specimen translate into the identical CDR3. V is TRBV6-5 and J is TRBJ1-5; 7 bases align to TRBD1. Germline CDR1 is MNHEY and CDR2 is SVGAGI. Trimming took 0 bases from V and 4 from J; bases not matched to a gene: 6. The CDR3 totals 16 residues. The CDR3 region is CASSYSRQGGNQPQHF. The CDR3 region has the DNA TGTGCCAGCAGTTACTCGAGGCAGGGGGGAAATCAGCCCCAGCATTTT.

The chain joins TRBV13 to TRBJ2-7, with TRBD1 as a possible D gene (5 bases). V was shortened by 0 bases and J by 4 bases, with 13 bases between the two germline ends. The CDR3 spans 15 residues. Germline assignment: CDR1 PRHDT and CDR2 FYEKMQ (reference sequence). The CDR3 region is CASSLGSGWMYEQYF. For the CDR3, the DNA is TGTGCCAGCAGCTTAGGGTCAGGGTGGATGTACGAGCAGTACTTC.

The gene calls are TRBV27 and TRBJ1-1, with 10 bases matching TRBD1. The CDR3 consists of 15 residues. The V gene end was trimmed by 5 bases and the J gene end by 5 bases; junction bases not matched to a gene: 8. Germline V CDR1 and CDR2: MNHEY, SMNVEV (reference sequence). CDR3 sequence reads: CASSAGQGRNTEAFF. DNA for the CDR3: TGTGCCAGCAGTGCGGGACAGGGGCGGAATACTGAAGCTTTCTTT.

The chain combines TRBV11-3 with TRBJ2-1; D may be TRBD2 (6 bases). CDR1 is SGHNT, CDR2 YENEEA, per germline. Trimming stripped 1 base from V and 2 bases from J, with 9 bases between. CDR3 size: 15 residues. The CDR3: CASSLGRGPYNEQFF. The CDR3, as DNA: TGTGCCAGCAGCTTAGGGCGGGGTCCCTACAATGAGCAGTTCTTC.

V and J are TRBV7-9 and TRBJ2-1; D perhaps matches TRBD2 (5 bases). V was clipped by 1 base and J by 15 bases, with 13 bases between them. This CDR3 has 12 residues. Per the germline V gene, CDR1 is SEHNR and CDR2 is FQNEAQ (reference sequence). This CDR3 reads CASSLDGGGPFF. The CDR3 nucleotides are TGTGCCAGCAGCTTAGATGGAGGCGGCCCGTTCTTC.

V usage is TRBV4-1 and J usage is TRBJ1-5; tentatively, D is TRBD1 (6 bases). Germline loops: CDR1 MGHRA, CDR2 YSYEKL. The CDR3 totals 16 residues. V was trimmed by 2 bases and J by 11 bases, leaving 22 bases between them. In DNA, the CDR3 is TGCGCCAGCAGCCAAAGCGGGCTAGGGGGGGTTGGGGCCCAGCATTTT. Protein: CASSQSGLGGVGAQHF.

The gene calls are TRBV9 and TRBJ2-7; TRBD2 matches at 9 bases. The CDR3 extends over 14 amino acids. V lost 2 bases and J lost 6; bases outside the gene matches: 6. The germline CDR1 and CDR2 sequences are SGDLS and YYNGEE. The CDR3 protein is CASSVGGGAFEQYF. In DNA form, the CDR3 reads TGTGCCAGCAGCGTGGGCGGGGGGGCCTTCGAGCAGTACTTC.

This chain joins TRBV28 and TRBJ2-1, with 8 bases aligning to TRBD2. The CDR3 consists of 16 residues. V lost 3 bases, J lost 2 bases, and 6 bases stayed unmatched. CDR1 is MDHEN, CDR2 SYDVKM, per germline. The CDR3 nucleotides read TGTGCCAGCAGTTTGCCAACTAGCGGTGCCTACAATGAGCAGTTCTTC. It specifies CASSLPTSGAYNEQFF.